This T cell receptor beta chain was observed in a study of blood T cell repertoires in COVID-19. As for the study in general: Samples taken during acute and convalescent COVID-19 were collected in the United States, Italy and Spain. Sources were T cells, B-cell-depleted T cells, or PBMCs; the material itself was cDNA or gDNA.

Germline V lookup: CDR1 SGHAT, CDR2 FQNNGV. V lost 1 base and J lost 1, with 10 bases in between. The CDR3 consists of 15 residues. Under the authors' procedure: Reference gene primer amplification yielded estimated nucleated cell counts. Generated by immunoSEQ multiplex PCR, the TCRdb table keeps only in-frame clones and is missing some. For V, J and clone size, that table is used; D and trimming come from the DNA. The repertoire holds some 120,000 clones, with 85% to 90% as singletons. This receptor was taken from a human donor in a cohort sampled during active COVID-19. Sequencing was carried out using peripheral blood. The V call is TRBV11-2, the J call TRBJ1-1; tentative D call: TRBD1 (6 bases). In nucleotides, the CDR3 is TGTGCCAGCAGCTTAGGGGGGCAGGGGAACACTGAAGCTTTCTTT. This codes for CASSLGGQGNTEAFF. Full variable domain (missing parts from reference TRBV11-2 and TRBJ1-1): EAGVAQSPRYKIIEKRQSVAFWCNPISGHATLYWYQQILGQGPKLLIQFQNNGVVDDSQLPKDRFSAERLKGVDSTLKIQPAKLEDSAVYLCASSLGGQGNTEAFFGQGTRLTVV.